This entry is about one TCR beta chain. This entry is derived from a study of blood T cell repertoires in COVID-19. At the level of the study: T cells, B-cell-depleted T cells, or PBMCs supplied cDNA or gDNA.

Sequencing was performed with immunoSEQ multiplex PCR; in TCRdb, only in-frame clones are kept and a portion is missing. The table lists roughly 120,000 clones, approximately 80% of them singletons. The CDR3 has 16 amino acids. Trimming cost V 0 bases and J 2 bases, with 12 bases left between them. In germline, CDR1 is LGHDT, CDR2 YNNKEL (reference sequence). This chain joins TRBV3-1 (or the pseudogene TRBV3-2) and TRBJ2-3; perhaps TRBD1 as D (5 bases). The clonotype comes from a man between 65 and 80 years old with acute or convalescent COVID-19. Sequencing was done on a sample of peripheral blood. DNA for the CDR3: TGTGCCAGCAGCCAAGATAGGGGTAGCTTCACAGATACGCAGTATTTT. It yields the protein CASSQDRGSFTDTQYF.